A selection of T cell receptor beta chains follows, all from one sample in a study of shared clonotypes between healthy human individuals. Some clones are missing from TCRdb's copy, which holds only in-frame ones; the method was immunoSEQ multiplex PCR. The data show about 1 million clones, with around 74% seen just once and 1.4% to 1.5% held by the top ten. What was sequenced was memory CD4+ T cells sorted from blood. These receptors all come from a young man in good health. CDR3s include the opening cysteine and the closing phenylalanine or tryptophan. The D gene is left open where the match is weak. Rows give clone size only sometimes, using once, few, many, or a class for an expanded clone.

j_gene | d_gene | abundance | v_gene | len | CDR3aa | CDR3nt
TRBJ2-5 | TRBD2 | - | TRBV7-2 | 15 | CASTSSGRVGETQYF | TGTGCCAGCACCAGTAGCGGGAGAGTAGGAGAGACCCAGTACTTC
TRBJ1-6 | - | - | TRBV2 | 15 | CASIAEGRVNSPLHF | TGTGCCAGCATAGCGGAGGGTCGGGTCAATTCACCCCTCCACTTT
TRBJ1-1 | - | few | TRBV9 | 14 | CASSVTQGGGEAFF | TGTGCCAGTAGCGTTACACAGGGAGGGGGTGAAGCTTTCTTT
TRBJ2-5 | TRBD2 | - | TRBV2 | 16 | CASSARGGRPQETQYF | TGTGCCAGCAGCGCTCGGGGCGGGAGGCCCCAAGAGACCCAGTACTTC
TRBJ1-6 | - | - | TRBV2 | 14 | CASKGDMAGSPLHF | TGTGCCAGCAAGGGGGACATGGCCGGCTCACCCCTCCACTTT
TRBJ1-1 | - | few | TRBV10-3 | 13 | CAIAPDRNTEAFF | TGTGCCATAGCGCCCGACAGGAACACTGAAGCTTTCTTT
TRBJ2-1 | TRBD2 | - | TRBV5-1 | 16 | CASSLTSGGAYRQQFF | TGCGCCAGCAGCCTGACTAGCGGGGGGGCCTATCGTCAGCAGTTCTTC
TRBJ1-5 | TRBD1 | - | TRBV6-6 | 14 | CASSRTGGDQPQHF | TGTGCCAGCAGCCGGACAGGGGGTGACCAGCCCCAGCATTTT
TRBJ1-3 | - | - | TRBV5-6 | 16 | CASSTLRESSGNTIYF | TGTGCCAGCAGCACCCTCCGGGAGAGCTCTGGAAACACCATATATTTT
TRBJ2-4 | - | many | TRBV21-1 | 17 | CASSKGKAGGRGDIQYF | TGTGCCAGCAGCAAAGGAAAAGCGGGAGGTAGGGGAGACATTCAGTACTTC
TRBJ1-2 | - | once | TRBV18 | 13 | CASSPDGSYGYTF | TGTGCCAGCTCACCAGATGGGAGCTATGGCTACACCTTC
TRBJ1-6 | - | many | TRBV7-2 | 15 | CASSLLDGGNSPLHF | TGTGCCAGCAGCTTATTAGACGGGGGGAATTCACCCCTCCACTTT
TRBJ1-5 | TRBD1 | few | TRBV10-3 | 16 | CAISESTQGGGQPQHF | TGTGCCATCAGTGAGTCGACTCAAGGGGGCGGTCAGCCCCAGCATTTT
TRBJ2-7 | - | - | TRBV30 | 13 | CAWGRQALYEQYF | TGTGCCTGGGGTCGACAGGCCCTCTACGAGCAGTACTTC
TRBJ1-2 | TRBD1 | many | TRBV30 | 14 | CAWRYTTGNYGYTF | TGTGCCTGGAGGTATACGACAGGGAACTATGGCTACACCTTC
TRBJ1-6 | TRBD1 | few | TRBV5-4 | 15 | CASSLAGTGNSPLHF | TGTGCCAGCAGCTTGGCCGGGACAGGGAATTCACCCCTCCACTTT
TRBJ1-2 | - | - | TRBV30 | 13 | CAWSGRANYGYTF | TGTGCCTGGAGTGGACGTGCCAACTATGGCTACACCTTC
TRBJ2-5 | - | - | TRBV19 | 15 | CASSIVRGYQETQYF | TGTGCCAGTAGTATAGTACGGGGGTACCAAGAGACCCAGTACTTC
TRBJ2-5 | TRBD2 | - | TRBV6-1 | 15 | CASRLAGGPQETQYF | TGTGCCAGCAGGTTAGCGGGGGGTCCCCAAGAGACCCAGTACTTC
TRBJ1-1 | - | - | TRBV5-1 | 14 | CASSLQGPNTEAFF | TGCGCCAGCAGCTTGCAGGGGCCGAACACTGAAGCTTTCTTT
TRBJ2-7 | - | - | TRBV30 | 14 | CAWSDPPSSYEQYF | TGTGCCTGGAGTGACCCCCCTAGCTCCTACGAGCAGTACTTC
TRBJ1-6 | - | - | TRBV28 | 16 | CASTYTVGHPNSPLHF | TGTGCCAGTACTTATACCGTGGGACATCCGAATTCACCCCTCCACTTT
TRBJ2-3 | TRBD1 | - | TRBV10-3 | 15 | CAISPGTGKRDTQYF | TGTGCCATCAGTCCCGGGACAGGGAAAAGAGATACGCAGTATTTT
TRBJ1-1 | TRBD1 | - | TRBV5-1 | 16 | CASSPLPGQGTTEAFF | TGCGCCAGCAGCCCCTTACCGGGACAGGGGACCACTGAAGCTTTCTTT
TRBJ2-2 | TRBD1 | - | TRBV10-3 | 16 | CAISEGGQGFAGELFF | TGTGCCATCAGTGAGGGGGGACAGGGCTTTGCCGGGGAGCTGTTTTTT
TRBJ1-1 | - | - | TRBV5-5 | 14 | CASSLQRVSWEAFF | TGTGCCAGCAGCTTGCAGAGGGTATCTTGGGAAGCTTTCTTT
TRBJ2-2 | TRBD2 | - | TRBV2 | 16 | CASREATSGGAGELFF | TGTGCCAGCAGGGAGGCCACTAGCGGGGGGGCCGGGGAGCTGTTTTTT
TRBJ2-1 | - | - | TRBV15 | 17 | CATSRDLEGKGLNEQFF | TGTGCCACCAGCAGAGATTTAGAGGGGAAAGGACTTAATGAGCAGTTCTTC
TRBJ2-1 | - | - | TRBV4-1 | 17 | CASSQEVTAVTYNEQFF | TGCGCCAGCAGCCAAGAGGTAACGGCAGTCACCTACAATGAGCAGTTCTTC
TRBJ2-3 | - | - | TRBV19 | 13 | CASKRRSTDTQYF | TGTGCCAGTAAGCGGAGGAGCACAGATACGCAGTATTTT
TRBJ2-5 | - | - | TRBV6-6 | 11 | CASSEQETQYF | TGTGCCAGCAGTGAACAAGAGACCCAGTACTTC
TRBJ1-6 | TRBD1 | few | TRBV7-8 | 13 | CASSLDRDSPLHF | TGTGCCAGCAGCCTTGACAGGGATTCACCCCTCCACTTT
TRBJ1-6 | - | - | TRBV7-9 | 16 | CASSLDSGQRNSPLHF | TGTGCCAGCAGCTTAGATTCGGGGCAGAGGAATTCACCCCTCCACTTT
TRBJ2-7 | - | - | TRBV5-1 | 14 | CASSPRGYSYEQYF | TGCGCCAGCAGCCCACGGGGTTATTCCTACGAGCAGTACTTC
TRBJ2-2 | - | few | TRBV2 | 13 | CASSDWGGGELFF | TGTGCCAGCAGTGACTGGGGAGGCGGGGAGCTGTTTTTT
TRBJ2-1 | - | - | TRBV5-1 | 12 | CASSDSFNEQFF | TGCGCCAGCAGCGACAGCTTCAATGAGCAGTTCTTC
TRBJ2-1 | - | - | TRBV19 | 15 | CASLNRGTLHNEQFF | TGTGCCAGCCTGAATCGGGGGACCCTTCACAATGAGCAGTTCTTC
TRBJ2-3 | - | - | TRBV18 | 14 | CASSPPARTDTQYF | TGTGCCAGCTCACCACCAGCTCGCACAGATACGCAGTATTTT
TRBJ1-2 | TRBD1 | - | TRBV6-1 | 13 | CASRADRGHGYTF | TGTGCCAGCAGAGCCGACAGGGGGCACGGCTACACCTTC
TRBJ2-3 | - | - | TRBV11-3 | 12 | CAIRGVTDTQYF | TGTGCCATAAGGGGGGTCACAGATACGCAGTATTTT
TRBJ2-3 | TRBD2 | - | TRBV14 | 20 | CASSQGATSGGHTSTDTQYF | TGTGCCAGCAGCCAAGGCGCGACTAGCGGGGGTCATACTAGCACAGATACGCAGTATTTT
TRBJ2-3 | - | - | TRBV19 | 13 | CASSMGYTDTQYF | TGTGCCAGTAGTATGGGCTACACAGATACGCAGTATTTT
TRBJ1-5 | - | - | TRBV2 | 15 | CASSSEGPANQPQHF | TGTGCCAGCAGTTCTGAGGGGCCGGCCAATCAGCCCCAGCATTTT
TRBJ2-7 | TRBD2 | few | TRBV6-5 | 15 | CASKISGGARYEQYF | TGTGCCAGCAAAATTAGCGGGGGGGCCAGGTACGAGCAGTACTTC
TRBJ1-4 | - | - | TRBV7-2 | 15 | CASSLGGPPREKLFF | TGTGCCAGCAGCTTAGGGGGTCCCCCTAGGGAAAAACTGTTTTTT
TRBJ2-2 | - | - | TRBV19 | 17 | CASSIDQGQAVAGELFF | TGTGCCAGTAGTATAGATCAGGGGCAGGCAGTGGCCGGGGAGCTGTTTTTT
TRBJ1-2 | TRBD1 | - | TRBV15 | 15 | CATSRGRDSLSAHTF | TGTGCCACCAGCAGAGGGAGGGACAGTTTATCCGCTCACACCTTC
TRBJ2-5 | TRBD1 | - | TRBV19 | 15 | CASSPQRGPRETQYF | TGTGCCAGTTCCCCGCAAAGGGGGCCACGGGAGACCCAGTACTTC